A single sample is the source of the 25 T cell receptor beta chains below, sequenced in a study of blood T cells in healthy people across ages. Together with a sample-barcoded 5' primer, a J-beta primer mix was included in a second PCR lasting about 6 to 11 cycles. TCRdb re-derived calls from the 5' RACE reads in MiXCR, one entry per CDR3 protein. The sample consists of 1,300,000 or so distinct CDR3 sequences, 55% to 75% of them appearing once. The sequencing input was blood. The source of these receptors is a man aged 18 to 35 in good health.

V and J are TRBV6-2 or TRBV6-3 and TRBJ2-7, with D maybe TRBD2 (5 bases). The DNA end is more similar to TRBJ2-5, so the J call may be wrong. The CDR3 extends over 16 amino acids. Germline CDR1 is MNHEY and CDR2 is SVGEGT. In DNA form, the CDR3 reads TGTGCCAGCAGTCAACTAGGGCAGGTAGTCCGGGAGACCCAGTACTTC. This translates into CASSQLGQVVRETQYF.

The rearrangement uses TRBV10-3 and TRBJ2-7; D is possibly TRBD1 or TRBD2 (5 bases each). Trimming shortened V by 11 bases and J by 6 bases, and 17 bases separated the two germline ends. Germline lookup yields CDR1 ENHRY and CDR2 SYGVKD. The CDR3 length is 12 residues. The CDR3 coding sequence is TGTGCCGCCGAGGGGTCAGGGTCCGAGCAGTACTTC. Its translation: CAAEGSGSEQYF.

This clonotype was seen once. This chain connects TRBV4-3 to TRBJ2-4, with a weak D call TRBD1 (6 bases). The assigned J gene may be wrong: the sequence end matches TRBJ2-7 better. The V gene's germline CDR1 is LGHNA and CDR2 YSLEER. CDR3 size: 16 residues. CDR3 residues: CASSSDSAEWPYEQYF. Here the CDR3 DNA reads TGCGCCAGCAGCTCGGACAGCGCCGAATGGCCCTACGAGCAGTACTTC.

This clonotype was recorded a few times. This chain joins TRBV9 and TRBJ2-3; the match to TRBD2 covers 12 bases. The CDR3 is 17 amino acids. Trimming removed 1 base from V and 2 bases from J; junction bases left unmatched: 5. Germline CDR1 SGDLS, CDR2 YYNGEE. DNA of the CDR3: TGTGCCAGCAGCGTACTAGCGGGAGGGAAATACACAGATACGCAGTATTTT. Translation: CASSVLAGGKYTDTQYF. Filled out from reference TRBV9 and TRBJ2-3, the complete variable domain reads DSGVTQTPKHLITATGQRVTLRCSPRSGDLSVYWYQQSLDQGLQFLIQYYNGEERAKGNILERFSAQQFPDLHSELNLSSLELGDSALYFCASSVLAGGKYTDTQYFGPGTRLTVL.

This chain links TRBV10-3 with TRBJ2-1; D gene uncertain. V was clipped by 6 bases and J by 6 bases, with 9 bases between them. Germline CDR1 reads ENHRY; CDR2 reads SYGVKD. The CDR3 has 12 residues. The CDR3 bases are TGTGCCATCAGATTGGCATCCAATGAGCAGTTCTTC. It translates to CAIRLASNEQFF.

The chain carries TRBV4-3 and TRBJ2-1; D remains ambiguous. This CDR3 has 14 residues. Between the trimmed V and J ends, which lost 0 bases and 7 bases, there was a span of 10 bases. Germline V CDR1 and CDR2: LGHNA, YSLEER. In nucleotides, the CDR3 is TGCGCCAGCAGCCAAGATGCCAACGGGAATGAGCAGTTCTTC. Translation gives CASSQDANGNEQFF.

The chain recombines TRBV9 with TRBJ2-7; the D gene is possibly TRBD1 (6 bases). The CDR3 sequence is 17 residues long. Germline lookup yields CDR1 SGDLS and CDR2 YYNGEE. V lost 4 bases, J lost 0 bases, and 20 bases lay in between. CDR3: CASSRGGLRDSSYEQYF. DNA of the CDR3: TGTGCCAGCAGCCGAGGGGGTTTACGAGATAGCTCCTACGAGCAGTACTTC. Filled out from reference TRBV9 and TRBJ2-7, the complete variable domain reads DSGVTQTPKHLITATGQRVTLRCSPRSGDLSVYWYQQSLDQGLQFLIQYYNGEERAKGNILERFSAQQFPDLHSELNLSSLELGDSALYFCASSRGGLRDSSYEQYFGPGTRLTVT.

The chain has TRBV2 and TRBJ1-1; the D is unclear. The CDR3 is 14 residues long. V shed 8 bases and J shed 1 base, with 14 bases lying between them. Germline CDR1 SNHLY, CDR2 FYNNEI. As DNA, the CDR3 is TGTGCCAGCGCGGTGGACGCGGGGAACACTGAAGCTTTCTTT. This translates into CASAVDAGNTEAFF. The full variable domain, rest sourced from reference TRBV2 and TRBJ1-1, is EPEVTQTPSHQVTQMGQEVILRCVPISNHLYFYWYRQILGQKVEFLVSFYNNEISEKSEIFDDQFSVERPDGSNFTLKIRSTKLEDSAMYFCASAVDAGNTEAFFGQGTRLTVV.

The rearrangement joins TRBV28 to TRBJ2-3, with TRBD1 as a possible D gene (6 bases). V lost 6 bases and J lost 5, with 12 bases in between. CDR1 is MDHEN, CDR2 SYDVKM, per germline. CDR3 size: 13 residues. CDR3: CASRQTGLDTQYF. In DNA form, the CDR3 reads TGTGCCAGCAGACAAACAGGGTTAGATACGCAGTATTTT.

V usage is TRBV20-1 and J usage is TRBJ2-1, with 7 bases aligning to TRBD1. The CDR3 contains 16 residues. Looked up from germline, CDR1 is DFQATT and CDR2 is SNEGSKA (reference sequence). V lost 4 bases to trimming and J lost 4 bases; unmatched junction nucleotides: 13. The CDR3 sequence: CSANPGTATIYNEQFF. As DNA, the CDR3 is TGCAGTGCTAACCCCGGGACAGCAACAATTTACAATGAGCAGTTCTTC.

This chain joins TRBV3-1 and TRBJ2-2; D is perhaps TRBD2 (6 bases). The V end lost 6 bases, the J end lost 7 bases, and 15 bases lay between the germline ends. Germline V gives CDR1 LGHDT, CDR2 YNNKEL (reference sequence). The CDR3 contains 14 residues. CDR3 coding DNA: TGTGCCAGCAGGCCATCTAGCGTCAGCGGGGAGCTGTTTTTT. Its translation: CASRPSSVSGELFF. The variable domain in full, completed from reference TRBV3-1 and TRBJ2-2, reads DTAVSQTPKYLVTQMGNDKSIKCEQNLGHDTMYWYKQDSKKFLKIMFSYNNKELIINETVPNRFSPKSPDKAHLNLHINSLELGDSAVYFCASRPSSVSGELFFGEGSRLTVL.

The chain has TRBV29-1 and TRBJ2-3; 13 nucleotides agree with TRBD2. Germline V lookup: CDR1 SQVTM, CDR2 ANQGSEA. V gave up 5 bases and J gave up 4 bases; unmatched junction bases: 9. The length of the CDR3 is 16 residues. Written as DNA, the CDR3 is TGCAGCGTTTTCGGACTAGCGGGAGAATTGGCAGATACGCAGTATTTT. It encodes CSVFGLAGELADTQYF.

The chain carries TRBV7-2 and TRBJ2-1; the match to TRBD2 covers 7 bases. This CDR3 contains 14 residues. V shed 5 bases, J shed 7 bases, and the junction held 8 bases outside the gene matches. Germline V gene sequence: CDR1 SGHTA, CDR2 FQGNSA. CDR3 nucleotide sequence: TGTGCCAGCAGCCAAGGACTAGATAGGAATGAGCAGTTCTTC. The encoded protein is CASSQGLDRNEQFF.

A few counts support this clonotype. The V call is TRBV10-2, the J call TRBJ2-7; 7 bases line up with TRBD2. V lost 3 bases to trimming and J lost 2 bases; unmatched junction nucleotides: 7. The CDR3 runs 15 residues. From germline, CDR1 is WSHSY and CDR2 SAAADI. The CDR3 DNA reads as TGCGCCAGCAGTGATTTGGCGGGGGTTCCCTACGAGCAGTACTTC. It translates to CASSDLAGVPYEQYF.

The V call is TRBV10-3, the J call TRBJ2-6; perhaps TRBD1 as D (5 bases). The V gene lost 7 bases and the J gene lost 2 bases, with 6 bases spanning the gap. Per the germline V gene, CDR1 is ENHRY and CDR2 is SYGVKD. The CDR3 runs to 13 residues. This CDR3 is CAIKGPGANVLTF. CDR3 DNA: TGTGCCATCAAGGGGCCTGGGGCCAACGTCCTGACTTTC.

Only a few counts were recorded for this clonotype. The rearrangement uses TRBV21-1 and TRBJ2-2; the table's D gene call, TRBD1, was not cross checked with the DNA. TRBV21-1 is given as a pseudogene. The CDR3 has 18 amino acids. DNA for the CDR3: TGTGCCAGCACCCAAATGAGGGGGACAGGGGGCCGCACCGGGGAGCTGTTTTTT. This encodes CASTQMRGTGGRTGELFF.

The rearrangement joins TRBV20-1 to TRBJ2-7; D is ambiguous. Trimming removed 5 bases at V and 2 bases at J, with 10 bases between. This CDR3 region has 12 residues. Germline CDR1 DFQATT, CDR2 SNEGSKA (reference sequence). The CDR3 sequence is CSAHKAPYEQYF. The CDR3, as DNA: TGCAGTGCTCATAAGGCGCCCTACGAGCAGTACTTC.

Concerning this clonotype itself: A junction end diverges from the germline sequence, so it may reflect a read error. V usage is TRBV2 and J usage is TRBJ1-3; no clear D gene. The CDR3 is 13 residues long. Per germline, CDR1 SNHLY and CDR2 FYNNEI. The CDR3 coding sequence is TGTGCCAGCAGGGCAGGACCTGGAGACACCATATATTTT. Translating it yields CASRAGPGDTIYF.

The V and J genes are TRBV2 and TRBJ2-4; D ambiguous. In germline, CDR1 is SNHLY, CDR2 FYNNEI. This CDR3 is 15 amino acids long. Trimming stripped 3 bases from V and 0 bases from J, with 9 bases between. CDR3 region: CASSDRVLAKNIQYF. CDR3 nucleotides: TGTGCCAGCAGTGACCGGGTACTAGCCAAAAACATTCAGTACTTC.

The CDR3 here is CAISEGRDWEQYF. The DNA of the CDR3 is TGTGCCATCAGTGAAGGGAGGGACTGGGAGCAGTACTTC. The chain carries TRBV10-3 and TRBJ2-7, with 7 positions matching TRBD2. CDR1 is ENHRY, CDR2 SYGVKD, per germline. Trimming removed 3 bases from V and 7 bases from J; junction bases left unmatched: 6. The CDR3 totals 13 residues.

The rearrangement links TRBV27 to TRBJ2-1; 8 nucleotides agree with TRBD2. Germline V gene data show CDR1 as MNHEY and CDR2 as SMNVEV (reference sequence). J was trimmed by 2 bases and V by 5 bases; bases with no gene match: 8. The CDR3 consists of 16 residues. The CDR3 DNA sequence: TGTGCCAGCAGTCCCACCCCAGCGGGGGCCTACAATGAGCAGTTCTTC. Protein sequence: CASSPTPAGAYNEQFF.

Concerning this clonotype: One end of the junction fails to match germline, which may point to a read error. The gene calls are TRBV12-3 or TRBV12-4 and TRBJ2-1; D is tentatively TRBD1 or TRBD2 (5 bases each). This CDR3 has 18 residues. This CDR3 reads CVSSFGGDLLSSYNEQFF. Here the CDR3 DNA reads TGTGTCAGCAGTTTTGGGGGAGATTTGCTTAGCTCCTACAATGAGCAGTTCTTC.

The CDR3 protein is CASSPGGRAEQFF. The CDR3 coding sequence is TGCGCCAGCAGCCCCGGGGGGCGTGCTGAGCAGTTCTTC. This sequence joins TRBV4-3 and TRBJ2-1, with TRBD2 as a possible D gene (7 bases). CDR3 length: 13 residues. The ends were cut back, 4 bases at V and 9 bases at J, with 13 bases in the middle. CDR1 and CDR2 (germline): LGHNA, YSLEER.

The CDR3 DNA sequence: TGTGCCAGCAGCCTTACCACGGCAACGGGACAGATAAATGAGCAGTTCTTC. It codes for CASSLTTATGQINEQFF. The chain employs TRBV11-2 and TRBJ2-1, with 7 positions matching TRBD1. V trimming: 5 bases; J trimming: 7 bases; junction bases outside the gene matches: 17. The germline gives CDR1 SGHAT, CDR2 FQNNGV. The CDR3 has 17 amino acids.

This sequence joins TRBV10-3 and TRBJ1-6; D might be TRBD1 (5 bases). Germline-derived CDR1 and CDR2 are ENHRY and SYGVKD. The CDR3 has 22 amino acids. With 2 bases removed from V and 0 bases from J, the gap between germline ends came to 26 bases. CDR3 amino acids: CAISELFTPGGTASSYNSPLHF. The CDR3 region has the DNA TGTGCCATCAGTGAGCTTTTTACTCCCGGTGGGACCGCGAGCTCCTATAATTCACCCCTCCACTTT.